The present TCR beta chain was sequenced within a study of beta chain features in type 1 diabetes. Overall study results and limits: People with Type 1 diabetes carried modestly yet significantly shorter TCRB CDR3s in all four CD4+ subsets. More deletions and fewer insertions at VDJ junctions were found in patients with type 1 diabetes.

Sorted CD4+ subsets: naive, central memory, regulatory, stem cell-like memory (CD45RO/CCR7/CD25/CD127/CD95/CD27 panel). The study reverse transcribed the entire isolated RNA, so it sequenced expressed TCRB transcripts. Clones were read by immunoSEQ multiplex PCR, and TCRdb kept only the in-frame ones, dropping some. Counted here are over 150,000 clones, around 7.8% occurring once; the ten biggest clones make up about 0.95%. Of note for this clone: The antigen is unknown.

The V gene lost 6 bases and the J gene lost 6 bases, with 10 bases spanning the gap. The CDR3 totals 12 residues. Germline CDR1 SGHTA, CDR2 FQGTGA. The chain recombines TRBV7-3 with TRBJ2-3, with D uncertain. Sequences were obtained from central memory CD4+ T cells from blood. This receptor was taken from a woman aged 40-49 years with type 1 diabetes. CDR3 nucleotides: TGTGCCAGCAGTTCAGAACCCGATACGCAGTATTTT. Translated: CASSSEPDTQYF.